This T cell receptor (beta chain) emerged from a study of primary melanoma T cells and metastatic recurrence. The CDR3 has 12 amino acids. V shed 6 bases and J shed 6 bases, with 9 bases lying between them. Germline V CDR1 and CDR2: LNHDA, SQIVND (reference sequence). Repertoires were generated with immunoSEQ multiplex PCR, while TCRdb's copy carries only in-frame clones and drops some. The table has about 1,100 clones, 73% seen once. The sample was melanoma tumor tissue. J is TRBJ2-1 and V is TRBV19; weak D call: TRBD2 (5 bases). This clonotype was sampled from a human donor with melanoma. CDR3 sequence: CASSSRANEQFF. Here the CDR3 DNA reads TGTGCCAGTAGCTCGAGGGCCAATGAGCAGTTCTTC. Full variable domain (outside the CDR3, taken from reference TRBV19 and TRBJ2-1): DGGITQSPKYLFRKEGQNVTLSCEQNLNHDAMYWYRQDPGQGLRLIYYSQIVNDFQKGDIAEGYSVSREKKESFPLTVTSAQKNPTAFYLCASSSRANEQFFGPGTRLTVL.